The T cell receptor (beta chain) under discussion was sequenced for a study of shared clonotypes between healthy human individuals. Study as a whole: Three plates each covered CD4 naive and memory; CD8 naive two, CD8 memory one.

At the deep level, the assay was run. Libraries were prepared by immunoSEQ multiplex PCR; TCRdb keeps only in-frame clonotypes and omits some of them. The sample has about 2.5 million clones, about 90% seen once; the top ten hold about 0.36%. Notes on the study in general: Several donors shared around 5.1% of their naive CD4 clonotypes.

As concerns this clone: Its specificity is not known. This sample includes further DNA sequences coding for the same CDR3.

The specimen was naive CD4+ T cells from PBMCs. Subset specified: CD45RA+ positively selected. This TCR came from a man aged 18 to 30 in good health. Some clones in this sample may be carry-over from other donors' samples.

CDR3 bases: TGCGCCAGCAGCTTGGGTCTAGCGGAGACCCAGTACTTC. Its protein product is CASSLGLAETQYF. The gene calls are TRBV5-1 and TRBJ2-5; possibly TRBD2 for D (6 bases). The V end lost 0 bases, the J end lost 5 bases, and 8 bases lay between the germline ends. The CDR3 is made up of 13 amino acids. CDR1 is SGHRS and CDR2 is YFSETQ in the germline V gene. Variable domain in full (rest from reference TRBV5-1 and TRBJ2-5): KAGVTQTPRYLIKTRGQQVTLSCSPISGHRSVSWYQQTPGQGLQFLFEYFSETQRNKGNFPGRFSGRQFSNSRSEMNVSTLELGDSALYLCASSLGLAETQYFGPGTRLLVL.